The TCR beta chain described here comes from a study of cytotoxic CD8 clonotypes in ibrutinib-treated CLL. Looking at the study overall: The cohort had ten to eleven relapsed/refractory and around 14 treatment-naive patients, 17 to 18 IGHV unmutated. Responses: roughly 24 partial, 2 complete; after median roughly 5.5 years, about 15 stayed remitted, around twelve progressed.

Researchers set a sequencing depth target of 1 in 200,000 to 1 in 1 million T cells. This table comes from immunoSEQ multiplex PCR, and its TCRdb copy is limited to in-frame clones, with some not included. This table has roughly 200,000 clones, approximately 75% appearing once. A single count supports this clone. The antigen is not known. The ends were cut back, 6 bases at V and 5 bases at J, with 12 bases in the middle. Germline CDR1 and CDR2: MDHEN and SYDVKM. There are 13 residues in the CDR3. Study conclusions and caveats: Clonotypes that were public were uncommon, and they contracted or stayed stable on treatment.

The chain has TRBV28 and TRBJ2-3, with D tentatively TRBD1 (5 bases). This clonotype was sampled from a human donor with chronic lymphocytic leukemia. The sample was PBMCs, taken after 12 months of ibrutinib treatment. CDR3: CASRTGSKDTQYF. CDR3 in DNA: TGTGCCAGCAGAACAGGCTCCAAAGATACGCAGTATTTT.